The entry below describes one T cell receptor (beta chain). Antigen unknown. The PCR ran on 60 Vbeta and 13 Jbeta primers. Libraries were prepared by immunoSEQ multiplex PCR; TCRdb keeps only in-frame clonotypes and omits some of them. Among about 160,000 clones listed, approximately 81% were seen once. CDR3 size: 15 residues. The ends were cut back, 0 bases at V and 0 bases at J, with 8 bases in the middle. Germline V CDR1 and CDR2: SGHVS, FNYEAQ. This record belongs to a study of cytomegalovirus exposure and HLA in healthy donors. Points from the study as a whole: Most CMV-associated TCR beta chains were later found to appear HLA-restricted. Available immune exposure information was restricted to CMV serostatus only. Listed as cytomegalovirus-associated were more than 150 TCR beta chains. Reports credit the classifier with highly specific, highly sensitive diagnosis of cytomegalovirus status.

The receptor was derived from a man aged 30 to 39 in good health and CMV-seronegative. This sequence joins TRBV7-6 and TRBJ1-2; tentatively, D is TRBD1 (5 bases). Source material: PBMCs. CDR3 in amino acids: CASSLAAGSNYGYTF. The CDR3 coding sequence is TGTGCCAGCAGCTTAGCGGCAGGGTCTAACTATGGCTACACCTTC.